This TCR beta chain originates from a study of blood T cells in healthy people across ages. This CDR3 spans 14 amino acids. The V gene's germline CDR1 is MNHNY and CDR2 SVGAGI (reference sequence). It was with a sample-barcoded 5' primer and a J-beta primer mix that a second PCR of roughly 6 to 11 cycles was run. TCRdb recomputed calls from the 5' RACE reads with MiXCR, one row per CDR3 protein. The data hold about 1,500,000 distinct CDR3 sequences, with about 40% observed a single time. This clonotype has more than one count but fewer than ten. What it binds is unknown. Study-wide points: Age showed a roughly linear inverse relationship with TCR beta diversity per million T cells. Greater diversity and more naive CD4+ cells were seen in long-lived donors than in aged donors.

The chain carries TRBV6-6 and TRBJ2-4; a possible D gene is TRBD2 (7 bases). TRBJ2-7 matches the DNA end more closely, so the J call is doubtful. The TCR was taken from a woman younger than 35 in good health. Sequenced sample: blood. The CDR3 coding sequence is TGTGCCAGCACCAAGGGGGGAGGGCCCAACGAGCAGTACTTC. This translates into CASTKGGGPNEQYF.